The sequence of this T cell receptor beta chain was determined in a study of T cell repertoires in cytomegalovirus infection. Study-level information: In public TCR beta signatures, there were indications of both CMV infection and matching HLA type. Findings of the study overall: There were HLA-C-restricted CMV-specific TCR beta clonotypes dominating the ex vivo response.

TCRdb called the reads again in MiXCR, with one record for every CDR3 protein. The sample carries about 900,000 distinct CDR3 sequences, approximately 31% recorded once. The CDR3 is 14 amino acids. Between the trimmed V and J ends, which lost 3 bases and 2 bases, there was a span of 11 bases. CDR1 is MNHEY and CDR2 is SMNVEV in the germline V gene (reference sequence). Comment on this clonotype: The antigen is not known.

This receptor was taken from a human donor in good health (CMV status not recorded). Some clones in this sample may be carry-over from other donors' samples. Sequencing was performed on cultured CD8+ T cells from PBMCs, taken from culture after CMV antigen stimulation. The rearrangement joins TRBV27 to TRBJ2-7, with a tentative D call TRBD1 (6 bases). The CDR3, as DNA: TGTGCCAGCAGTTTCAGACAGGCAGCCTACGAGCAGTACTTC. It is translated as CASSFRQAAYEQYF.